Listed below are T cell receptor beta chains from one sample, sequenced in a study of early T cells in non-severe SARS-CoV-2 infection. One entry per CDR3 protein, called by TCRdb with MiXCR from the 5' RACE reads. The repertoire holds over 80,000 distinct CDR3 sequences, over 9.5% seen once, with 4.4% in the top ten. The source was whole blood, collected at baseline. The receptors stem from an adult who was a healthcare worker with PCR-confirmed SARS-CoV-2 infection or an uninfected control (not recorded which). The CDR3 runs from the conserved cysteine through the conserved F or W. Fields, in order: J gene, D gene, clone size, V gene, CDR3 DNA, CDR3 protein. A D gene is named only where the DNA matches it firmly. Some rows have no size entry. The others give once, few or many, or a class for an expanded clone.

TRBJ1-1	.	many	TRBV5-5	TGTGCCAGCAGCTTGTCGCCAAACCCGAACACTGAAGCTTTCTTT	CASSLSPNPNTEAFF
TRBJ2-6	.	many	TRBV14	TGTGCCAGCAGCCATCAGGGGCGCAGGGCTGGGGCCAACGTCCTGACTTTC	CASSHQGRRAGANVLTF
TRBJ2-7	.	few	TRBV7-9	TGTGCCAGCAGACCTCCCGGGACCCCTACCTACGAGCAGTACTTC	CASRPPGTPTYEQYF
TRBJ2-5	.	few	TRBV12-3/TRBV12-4	TGTGCCAGTAGTGCCCAGGCTAAGGGGCAAGAGACCCAGTACTTC	CASSAQAKGQETQYF
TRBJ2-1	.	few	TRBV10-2	TGCGCCAGCAGTGAGCCCCCAAGGAGCTCCTACAATGAGCAGTTCTTC	CASSEPPRSSYNEQFF
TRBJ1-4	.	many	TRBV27	TGTGCCAGCAGGGTAGGAGAAAAACTGTTTTTT	CASRVGEKLFF
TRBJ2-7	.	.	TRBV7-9	TGTGCCAGCAGCTCGGACATAACTCGCGAGCAGTACTTC	CASSSDITREQYF
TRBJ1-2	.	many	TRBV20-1	TGCAGTGCCATCCTGACGGTGGCCTATGGCTACACCTTC	CSAILTVAYGYTF
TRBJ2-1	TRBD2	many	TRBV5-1	TGCGCCAGCAGCTACTCGGGGACTAGCGGGGTATACAATGAGCAGTTCTTC	CASSYSGTSGVYNEQFF
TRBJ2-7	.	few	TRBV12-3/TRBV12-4	TGTGCCAGCAGTTTAATGCAGGTCCCAACCTACGAGCAGTACTTC	CASSLMQVPTYEQYF
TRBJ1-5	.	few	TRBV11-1	TGTGCCAGCAGCTCAGGGCAGGGGAATCAGCCCCAGCATTTT	CASSSGQGNQPQHF
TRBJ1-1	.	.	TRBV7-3	TGTGCCAGCAGCTTACTTCCCGCTGGCGGGGAAAGCACTGAAGCTTTCTTT	CASSLLPAGGESTEAFF
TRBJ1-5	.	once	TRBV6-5	TGTGCCAGCAGTTCCCGTGTGGGGGCAGGCCAGCCCCAGCATTTT	CASSSRVGAGQPQHF
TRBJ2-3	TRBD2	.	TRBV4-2	TGTGCCAGCAGCCCCAGTGCGGGGGGGCTTACAGATACGCAGTATTTT	CASSPSAGGLTDTQYF
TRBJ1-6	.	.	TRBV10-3	TGTGCCATCAGTGAATTCTTCCGGGCACCGCAGGATTCACCCCTCCACTTT	CAISEFFRAPQDSPLHF
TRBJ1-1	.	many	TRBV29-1	TGCAGCGGAGCCAGAAATCAGAACACTGAAGCTTTCTTT	CSGARNQNTEAFF
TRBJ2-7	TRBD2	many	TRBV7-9	TGTGCCAGCAGCTTTAGTGTCCGCAACCTAGCGGGGACCTACGAGCAGTACTTC	CASSFSVRNLAGTYEQYF
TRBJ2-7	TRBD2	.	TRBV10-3	TGTGCCATCAGCCCTTCTAGCGGGAGCTCCTACGAGCAGTACTTC	CAISPSSGSSYEQYF
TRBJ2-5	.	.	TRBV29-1	TGCAGCGTTGAAGTTTCATACCAAGAGACCCAGTACTTC	CSVEVSYQETQYF
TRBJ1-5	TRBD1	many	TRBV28	TGTGCCAGCGCCGGACAGGGGGACAATCAGCCCCAGCATTTT	CASAGQGDNQPQHF
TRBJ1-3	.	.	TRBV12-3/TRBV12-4	TGTGCCACCTTACCCACAGGTCGCTCTGGAAACACCATATATTTT	CATLPTGRSGNTIYF
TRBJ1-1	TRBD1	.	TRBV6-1	TGTGCCAGCAGTGAAGCAAGGGGGCCGAGAGCTTTCTTT	CASSEARGPRAFF
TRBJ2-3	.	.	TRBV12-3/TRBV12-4	TGTGCCAGCAGGACGGAGGGATACACAGATACGCAGTACTTT	CASRTEGYTDTQYF
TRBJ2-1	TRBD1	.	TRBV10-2	TGCGCCAGCAGGGGGACAGGGGGTATCAATGAGCAGTTCTTC	CASRGTGGINEQFF
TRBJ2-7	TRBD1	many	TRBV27	TGTGCCAGCAGTTCGACAGGGGTGAATTACGAGCAGTACTTC	CASSSTGVNYEQYF
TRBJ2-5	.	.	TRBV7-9	TGTGCCAGCAGCTTAGCGCGAGGAGAGACCCAGTACTTC	CASSLARGETQYF
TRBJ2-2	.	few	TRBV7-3	TGTGCCAGCGGGGTGAGAGCCGGGGAGCTGTTTTTT	CASGVRAGELFF
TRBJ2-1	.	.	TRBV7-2	TGTGCCAGCAGCTTAGCTCCAGCGGTGGCCTACAATGAGCAGTTCTTC	CASSLAPAVAYNEQFF
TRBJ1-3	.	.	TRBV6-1	TGTGCCAGCAGGAGCACAGGAAACTCTGGAAACACCATATATTTT	CASRSTGNSGNTIYF
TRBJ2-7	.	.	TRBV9	TGTGCCAGCAGCCTGCAGGGATTTGGGGACGAGCAGTACTTC	CASSLQGFGDEQYF
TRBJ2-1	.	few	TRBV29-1	TGCAGCGTTGCGGAGGACCGTGAGCAGTTCTTC	CSVAEDREQFF
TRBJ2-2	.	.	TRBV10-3	TGTGCCATCAGTTACTTCACCGGGGAGCTGTTTTTT	CAISYFTGELFF
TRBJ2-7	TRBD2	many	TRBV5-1	TGTGCCAGCAGCTTAGGCGGGGGTACCTACGAGCAGTACTTC	CASSLGGGTYEQYF
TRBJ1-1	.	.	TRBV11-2	TGTGCCAGCAGCTTAACCCTCACAGCAATGAACACTGAAGCTTTCTTT	CASSLTLTAMNTEAFF
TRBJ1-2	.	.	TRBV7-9	TGTGCCAGCAGCCTAACCCCCGGGGGGCGCAGGGGAGGCTATGGCTACACCTTC	CASSLTPGGRRGGYGYTF
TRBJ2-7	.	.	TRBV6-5	TGTGCCAGCAGCCCCCGCAGCGGCTCCTACGAGCAGTACTTC	CASSPRSGSYEQYF
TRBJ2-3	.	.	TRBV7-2	TGTGCCAGCAGCAGTGGGACGGCGGCCAGAGATACGCAGTATTTT	CASSSGTAARDTQYF
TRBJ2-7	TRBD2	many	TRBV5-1	TGCGCCAGCAGCCCTCGGACTAGCGGGGAGGGGGAGCAGTACTTC	CASSPRTSGEGEQYF
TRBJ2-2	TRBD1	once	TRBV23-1	TGCGCCAGCAGTCAACTTCTACGGGACAGGCCAGCGAGAAGGGAGCTGTTTTTT	CASSQLLRDRPARRELFF
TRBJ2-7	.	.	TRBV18	TGTGCCAGCTCCCGGGACACTACCTACGAGCAGTACTTC	CASSRDTTYEQYF
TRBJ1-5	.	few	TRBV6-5	TGTGCCAGCAGTGGGGACTTTCCCCGTGGGCCCCAGCATTTT	CASSGDFPRGPQHF
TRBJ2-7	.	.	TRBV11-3	TGTGCCAGCAGTCGATCACAGGGAGCCTACGAGCAGTACTTC	CASSRSQGAYEQYF
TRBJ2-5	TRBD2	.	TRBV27	TGTGCCAGCAGTTTAATGCTAGCGGGGAAAGAGACCCAGTACTTC	CASSLMLAGKETQYF
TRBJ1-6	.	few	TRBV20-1	TGCAGTGCCAGGGACGATTCACCCCTCCACTTT	CSARDDSPLHF
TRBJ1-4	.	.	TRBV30	TGTGCCTGGACCGCCGGGACTGCGCGACTAGTAAAACTGTTTTTT	CAWTAGTARLVKLFF
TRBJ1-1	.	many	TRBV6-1	TGTGCCAGCAGTGAAATGGGGCTGCACACTGAAGCTTTCTTT	CASSEMGLHTEAFF
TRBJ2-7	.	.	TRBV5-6	TGTGCCAGCAGCCCCGTCGAGCGGTCCTACGAGCAGTACTTC	CASSPVERSYEQYF
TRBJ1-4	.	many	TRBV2	TGTGCCAGCAGTCCAAGGGGGAATGAAAAACTGTTTTTT	CASSPRGNEKLFF
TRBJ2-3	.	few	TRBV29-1	TGCAGCGCTGAGGAAGATACGCAGTATTTT	CSAEEDTQYF